This note documents a single TCR beta chain sequence. Method: immunoSEQ multiplex PCR; TCRdb's copy keeps in-frame clones and lacks some. The sample lists more than 25,000 clones, 75% to 90% seen once, with 10% in the top ten. The data were taken from a study of blood T cell repertoires in COVID-19. The ends were cut back, 4 bases at V and 2 bases at J, with 12 bases in the middle. This CDR3 region has 15 residues. Germline lookup yields CDR1 SGDLS and CDR2 YYNGEE. The receptor's source is a man between 60 and 75 years old with acute or convalescent COVID-19. The J gene is TRBJ2-2, the V gene TRBV9, with D possibly TRBD2 on 6 matching bases. The sequenced sample was peripheral blood. The CDR3, as DNA: TGTGCCAGCAGCCCCGGGAGTCCTAACACCGGGGAGCTGTTTTTT. Its protein product is CASSPGSPNTGELFF.